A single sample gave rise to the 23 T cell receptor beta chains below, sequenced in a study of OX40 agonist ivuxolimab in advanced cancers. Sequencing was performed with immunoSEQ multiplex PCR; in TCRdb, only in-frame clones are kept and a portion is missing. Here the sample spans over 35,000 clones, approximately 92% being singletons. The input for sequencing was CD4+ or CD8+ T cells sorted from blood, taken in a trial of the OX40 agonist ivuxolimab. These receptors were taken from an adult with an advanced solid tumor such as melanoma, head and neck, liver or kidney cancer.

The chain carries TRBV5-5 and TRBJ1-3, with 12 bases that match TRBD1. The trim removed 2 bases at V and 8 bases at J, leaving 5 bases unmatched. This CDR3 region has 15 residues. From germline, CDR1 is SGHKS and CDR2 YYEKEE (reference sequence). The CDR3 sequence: CASSFAGTGGHTIYF. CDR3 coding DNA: TGTGCCAGCAGCTTCGCCGGGACAGGGGGCCACACCATATATTTT.

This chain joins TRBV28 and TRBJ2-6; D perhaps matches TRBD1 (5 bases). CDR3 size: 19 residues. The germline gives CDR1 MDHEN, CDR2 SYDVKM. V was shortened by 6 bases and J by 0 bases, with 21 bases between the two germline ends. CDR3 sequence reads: CASRPAVGHWSSGANVLTF. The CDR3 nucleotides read TGTGCCAGCAGACCTGCCGTAGGACATTGGAGCTCTGGGGCCAACGTCCTGACTTTC.

DNA for the CDR3: TGTGCCAGTAGTATAGATAACCAGGGCTATGGCTACACCTTC. Amino acid sequence: CASSIDNQGYGYTF. The rearrangement joins TRBV19 to TRBJ1-2, with a weak D call TRBD1 (5 bases). Trimming removed 0 bases at V and 4 bases at J, with 9 bases between. The CDR3 loop spans 14 amino acids. The germline V gene has CDR1 LNHDA and CDR2 SQIVND (reference sequence).

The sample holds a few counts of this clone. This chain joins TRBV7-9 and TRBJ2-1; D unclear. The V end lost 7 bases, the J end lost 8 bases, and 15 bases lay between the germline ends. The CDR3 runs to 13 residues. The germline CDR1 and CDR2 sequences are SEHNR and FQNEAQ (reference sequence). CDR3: CASTNPPPYEQFF. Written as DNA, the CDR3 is TGTGCCAGCACCAACCCCCCGCCGTATGAGCAGTTCTTC.

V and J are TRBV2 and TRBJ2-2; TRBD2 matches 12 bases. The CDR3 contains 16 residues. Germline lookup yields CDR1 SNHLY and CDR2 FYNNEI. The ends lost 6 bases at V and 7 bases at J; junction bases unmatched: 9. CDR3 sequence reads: CASRERTSGKLGELFF. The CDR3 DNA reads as TGTGCCAGCAGGGAGAGGACTAGCGGGAAACTCGGGGAGCTGTTTTTT.

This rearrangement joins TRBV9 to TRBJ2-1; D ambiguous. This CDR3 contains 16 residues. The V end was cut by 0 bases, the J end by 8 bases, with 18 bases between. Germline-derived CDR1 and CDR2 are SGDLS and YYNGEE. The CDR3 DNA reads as TGTGCCAGCAGCGTAGACCCCTTTCCGGGCGTCGATGAGCAGTTCTTC. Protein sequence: CASSVDPFPGVDEQFF.

The CDR3, as DNA: TGTGCCAGCAGTAGGGATTTTCGAGAGACCCAGTACTTC. It translates to CASSRDFRETQYF. The chain has TRBV6-1 and TRBJ2-5; D unclear. Germline values: CDR1 MNHNS, CDR2 SASEGT. Deletions cut 5 bases from V and 4 bases from J, with 11 bases between. The CDR3 is made up of 13 amino acids.

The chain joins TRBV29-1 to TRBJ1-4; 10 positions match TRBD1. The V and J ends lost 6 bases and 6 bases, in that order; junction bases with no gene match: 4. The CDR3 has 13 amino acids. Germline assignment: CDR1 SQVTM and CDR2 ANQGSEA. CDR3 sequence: CSVLGQGDEKLFF. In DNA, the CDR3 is TGCAGCGTACTAGGACAGGGGGATGAAAAACTGTTTTTT.

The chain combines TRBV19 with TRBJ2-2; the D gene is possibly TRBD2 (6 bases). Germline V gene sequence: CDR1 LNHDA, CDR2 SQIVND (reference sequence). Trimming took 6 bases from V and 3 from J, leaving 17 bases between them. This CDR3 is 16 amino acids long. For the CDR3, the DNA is TGTGCCAGTAGCTCTCGGGGGACCCCCTACACCGGGGAGCTGTTTTTT. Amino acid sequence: CASSSRGTPYTGELFF.

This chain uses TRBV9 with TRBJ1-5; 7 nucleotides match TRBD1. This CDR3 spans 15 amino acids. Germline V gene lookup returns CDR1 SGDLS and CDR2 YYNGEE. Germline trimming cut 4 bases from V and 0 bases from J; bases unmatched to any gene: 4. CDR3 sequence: CASSRGQYSNQPQHF. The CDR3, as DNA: TGTGCCAGCAGCCGGGGACAGTATAGCAATCAGCCCCAGCATTTT.

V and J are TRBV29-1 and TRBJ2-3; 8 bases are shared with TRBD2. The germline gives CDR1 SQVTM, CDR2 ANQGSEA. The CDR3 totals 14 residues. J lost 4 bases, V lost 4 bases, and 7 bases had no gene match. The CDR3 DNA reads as TGCAGCGTTGGGGTGGCGGGGGGTTCAGATACGCAGTATTTT. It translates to CSVGVAGGSDTQYF.

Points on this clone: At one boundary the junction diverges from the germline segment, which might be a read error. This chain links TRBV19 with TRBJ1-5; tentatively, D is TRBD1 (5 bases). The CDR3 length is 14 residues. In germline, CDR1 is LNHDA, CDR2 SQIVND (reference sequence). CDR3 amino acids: CAGSGAGSNQPQHF. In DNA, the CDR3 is TGTGCCGGTAGTGGGGCAGGGAGCAATCAGCCCCAGCATTTT.

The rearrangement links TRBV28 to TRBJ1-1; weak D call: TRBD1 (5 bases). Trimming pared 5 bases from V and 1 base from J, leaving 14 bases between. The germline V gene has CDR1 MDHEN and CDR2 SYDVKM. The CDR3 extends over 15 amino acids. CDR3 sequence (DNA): TGTGCCAGCAGTACCCCCAGGGCAGGGAACACTGAAGCTTTCTTT. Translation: CASSTPRAGNTEAFF.

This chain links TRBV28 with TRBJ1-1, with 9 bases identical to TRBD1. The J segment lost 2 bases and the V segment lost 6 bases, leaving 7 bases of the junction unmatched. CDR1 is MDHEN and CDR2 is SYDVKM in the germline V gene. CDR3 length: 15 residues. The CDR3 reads CASSPADRGNTEAFF. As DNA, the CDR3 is TGTGCCAGCAGCCCGGCGGACAGGGGAAACACTGAAGCTTTCTTT.

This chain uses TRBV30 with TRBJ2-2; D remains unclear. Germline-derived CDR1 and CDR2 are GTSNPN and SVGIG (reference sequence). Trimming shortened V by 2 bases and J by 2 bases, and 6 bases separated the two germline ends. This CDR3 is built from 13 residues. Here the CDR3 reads CAWSRLNTGELFF. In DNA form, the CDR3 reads TGTGCCTGGAGTAGGCTCAACACCGGGGAGCTGTTTTTT.

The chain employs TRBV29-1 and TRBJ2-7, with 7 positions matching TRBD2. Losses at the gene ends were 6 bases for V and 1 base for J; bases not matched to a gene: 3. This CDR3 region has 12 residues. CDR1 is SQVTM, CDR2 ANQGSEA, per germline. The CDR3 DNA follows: TGCAGCGTGAGCGGGGCTTCCTACGAGCAGTACTTC. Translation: CSVSGASYEQYF.

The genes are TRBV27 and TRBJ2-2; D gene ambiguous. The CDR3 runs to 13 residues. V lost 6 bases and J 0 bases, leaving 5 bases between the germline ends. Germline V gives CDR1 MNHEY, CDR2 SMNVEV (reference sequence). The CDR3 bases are TGTGCCAGCAGAGTCCCGAACACCGGGGAGCTGTTTTTT. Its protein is CASRVPNTGELFF.

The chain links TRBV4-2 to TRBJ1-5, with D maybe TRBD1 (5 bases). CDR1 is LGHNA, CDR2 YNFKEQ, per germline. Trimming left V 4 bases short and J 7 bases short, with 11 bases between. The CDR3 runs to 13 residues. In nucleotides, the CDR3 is TGTGCCAGCAGCCCAAGTCAGGGACAGCCCCAGCATTTT. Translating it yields CASSPSQGQPQHF.

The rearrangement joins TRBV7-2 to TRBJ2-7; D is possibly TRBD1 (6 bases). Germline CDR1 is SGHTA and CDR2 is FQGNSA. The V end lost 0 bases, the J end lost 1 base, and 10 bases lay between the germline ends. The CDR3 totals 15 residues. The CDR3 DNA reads TGTGCCAGCAGCTTAGCAGGGGGAAGATCCTACGAGCAGTACTTC. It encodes CASSLAGGRSYEQYF.

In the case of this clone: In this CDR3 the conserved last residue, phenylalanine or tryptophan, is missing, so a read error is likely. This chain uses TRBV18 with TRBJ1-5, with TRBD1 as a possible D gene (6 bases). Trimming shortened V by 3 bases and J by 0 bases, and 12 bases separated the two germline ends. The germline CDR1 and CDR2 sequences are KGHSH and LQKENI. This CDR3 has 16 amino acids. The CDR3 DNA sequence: TGTGCCAGCTCACCCCGGACAGAGAATAGCAATCAGCCCCAGCATTCT. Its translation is CASSPRTENSNQPQHS.

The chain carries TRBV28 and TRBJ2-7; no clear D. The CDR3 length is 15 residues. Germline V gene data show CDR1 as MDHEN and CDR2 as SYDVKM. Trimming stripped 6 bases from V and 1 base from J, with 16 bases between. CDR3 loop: CASRSADAFSYEQYF. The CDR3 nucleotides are TGTGCCAGCAGGTCAGCCGACGCGTTTTCCTACGAGCAGTACTTC.

CDR3: CAWSPWAAEAFF. For the CDR3, the DNA is TGTGCCTGGAGTCCATGGGCGGCTGAAGCTTTCTTT. The chain links TRBV30 to TRBJ1-1; D not resolved. This CDR3 is built from 12 residues. The germline CDR1 and CDR2 sequences are GTSNPN and SVGIG (reference sequence). V gave up 2 bases and J gave up 6 bases, with 10 bases separating them. Based on the CDR3 plus reference TRBV30 and TRBJ1-1, the full variable domain is SQTIHQWPATLVQPVGSPLSLECTVEGTSNPNLYWYRQAAGRGLQLLFYSVGIGQISSEVPQNLSASRPQDRQFILSSKKLLLSDSGFYLCAWSPWAAEAFFGQGTRLTVV.

The CDR3: CASSLSWNTEAFF. CDR3 bases: TGTGCCAGCAGTTTATCGTGGAACACTGAAGCTTTCTTT. The chain links TRBV27 to TRBJ1-1; D remains ambiguous. The CDR3 runs to 13 residues. The ends were cut back, 0 bases at V and 1 base at J, with 3 bases in the middle. CDR1 MNHEY and CDR2 SMNVEV come from the germline V gene (reference sequence).